The rows below give T cell receptor beta chains drawn from one sample of a study of OX40 agonist ivuxolimab in advanced cancers. The repertoire was sequenced with immunoSEQ multiplex PCR; TCRdb's copy has only in-frame clones and lacks some. The sample has tens of thousands of clones; 65% to 85% are singletons. Sequencing was performed on CD4+ or CD8+ T cells sorted from blood, taken in a trial of the OX40 agonist ivuxolimab. The receptors originated from an adult with an advanced solid tumor such as melanoma, head and neck, liver or kidney cancer. CDR3s leave out the opening cysteine and the closing phenylalanine or tryptophan.

cdr3_length	v_call	j_call	cdr3_aa
12	TRBV10-3	TRBJ2-3	AISEGLAGDTQY
12	TRBV18	TRBJ2-7	ASSPTSVPYEQY
10	TRBV6-6	TRBJ2-3	ASSDLWDTQY
12	TRBV4-1	TRBJ2-7	ASSQDTVPYEQY
14	TRBV5-4	TRBJ2-3	ASSLRTGRRADTQY
13	TRBV11-2	TRBJ2-3	ASSNTGELPGTQY
12	TRBV14	TRBJ2-7	ASSQGAIHYEQY
13	TRBV7-9	TRBJ2-3	ASTTEAWFTDTQY
14	TRBV7-2	TRBJ2-7	ASSLEAQRGVYEQY
14	TRBV5-1	TRBJ1-4	ASSLGVRVTNEKLF
11	TRBV19	TRBJ1-1	ASRASTGTEAF
11	TRBV5-1	TRBJ2-5	ASGGTNQETQY
15	TRBV7-8	TRBJ2-1	ASSPYSGGSSYNEQF
11	TRBV30	TRBJ1-3	AFDHTSGNTIY
12	TRBV10-2	TRBJ1-2	ASSESANGYGYT
10	TRBV6-1	TRBJ2-7	ASSESSGREY
11	TRBV19	TRBJ1-1	ASSDWGNTEAF
12	TRBV9	TRBJ1-2	ASSVVSEMAGYT
14	TRBV19	TRBJ2-2	ASSTAGTSNTGELF
11	TRBV11-2	TRBJ1-4	ASSQAGGLKLF
10	TRBV7-2	TRBJ2-5	ASSEVRETQY
15	TRBV18	TRBJ1-3	ASSPDPGVPAGNTIY
13	TRBV9	TRBJ1-2	ASSVGGSPNYGYT
10	TRBV19	TRBJ2-2	ASSMTGRELF
16	TRBV7-8	TRBJ2-1	ASSLFRDSPDSYNEQF
10	TRBV29-1	TRBJ2-7	SVSTGRYEQY
14	TRBV5-5	TRBJ1-2	ASSLVGTGVSYGYT
16	TRBV9	TRBJ1-2	ASSPRQTGTGAPIGYT
13	TRBV28	TRBJ2-3	ASSARGAGTDTQY
13	TRBV27	TRBJ2-6	ASSPKGTGANVLT
10	TRBV27	TRBJ2-5	ATGPSGETQY
17	TRBV7-9	TRBJ2-4	ASSLGFQGARGAKNIQY
11	TRBV28	TRBJ1-5	ASSGDSNQPQH
13	TRBV5-6	TRBJ2-1	ASSLPTNSYNEQF
7	TRBV29-1	TRBJ2-1	SVEREQF
16	TRBV7-2	TRBJ1-2	ASSPVAQGDYRLVAYT
13	TRBV19	TRBJ2-3	ASSVLAGDTDTQY
12	TRBV5-6	TRBJ2-4	ASSFTGAKNIQY
11	TRBV28	TRBJ2-3	AGGGQATDTQY
11	TRBV9	TRBJ1-1	ASSAGGETEAF
14	TRBV25-1	TRBJ2-5	ASSVTGTSGGETQY
14	TRBV11-2	TRBJ2-5	ASSSRWATGGETQY
12	TRBV25-1	TRBJ2-7	ASSLPGLVHEQY
13	TRBV19	TRBJ1-1	ASSSTGGMNTEAF